One and the same sample provided the 15 T cell receptor beta chains below, sequenced in a study of blood T cells in healthy people across ages. Using a J-beta primer mix together with a sample-barcoded 5' primer, a second PCR was run for about 6 to 12 cycles. TCRdb reanalysed the 5' RACE reads using MiXCR and keeps one entry per CDR3 protein. Here the sample spans hundreds of thousands of distinct CDR3 sequences, 40% to 45% being singletons. The sample taken for sequencing was blood. The origin of the receptors is a woman aged 55-75 years in good health.

V and J are TRBV29-1 and TRBJ1-2, with D possibly matching TRBD1 (5 bases). The germline V gene has CDR1 SQVTM and CDR2 ANQGSEA. There are 13 residues in the CDR3. Trimming removed 6 bases at V and 3 bases at J, with 14 bases between. The CDR3 sequence: CSVGTGLYYGYTF. CDR3 bases: TGCAGCGTCGGGACTGGACTTTACTATGGCTACACCTTC.

The V and J genes are TRBV12-3 or TRBV12-4 and TRBJ1-2; TRBD1 might be the D (5 bases). The CDR3 consists of 18 residues. V was shortened by 3 bases and J by 1 base, with 21 bases between the two germline ends. For the CDR3, the DNA is TGTGCCAGCAGTTTCGGGGTGGGGCGACAGCCTGATAACTATGGCTACACCTTC. It is translated as CASSFGVGRQPDNYGYTF.

This clonotype was recorded a few times. A read error may produce the germline difference seen at one junction end. The chain employs TRBV4-3 and TRBJ2-1, with 7 bases fitting TRBD2. Germline V gene data show CDR1 as LGHNA and CDR2 as YSLEER. The CDR3 totals 16 residues. The CDR3 protein is CASSQRGGNSYNERFF. The CDR3 coding sequence is TGCGCCAGCAGCCAAAGGGGAGGGAACTCCTACAATGAGCGGTTCTTC.

The chain uses TRBV6-1 and TRBJ2-1; 8 nucleotides agree with TRBD2. Germline CDR1 is MNHNS and CDR2 is SASEGT. This CDR3 has 15 amino acids. Unmatched junction bases numbered 6, after V lost 3 bases and J lost 5 bases. Here the CDR3 reads CASSEDPGGNNEQFF. Written as DNA, the CDR3 is TGTGCCAGCAGTGAGGACCCGGGGGGGAACAATGAGCAGTTCTTC.

The rearrangement uses TRBV27 and TRBJ2-5; perhaps TRBD2 as D (6 bases). V was cut by 5 bases and J by 11 bases, with 18 bases left in between. This CDR3 is 13 amino acids long. The V gene's germline CDR1 is MNHEY and CDR2 SMNVEV (reference sequence). In DNA, the CDR3 is TGTGCCAGCAGTGGCGGGTCATCGGGGAGGCAGTACTTC. This codes for CASSGGSSGRQYF.

Many counts were recorded for this clonotype. This chain connects TRBV29-1 to TRBJ2-7; 9 bases are a match to TRBD1. This CDR3 has 13 amino acids. Losses at the gene ends were 2 bases for V and 4 bases for J; bases not matched to a gene: 3. The germline CDR1 and CDR2 sequences are SQVTM and ANQGSEA. The CDR3 coding sequence is TGCAGCGTTGAAAAGGACAGGGGATACGAGCAGTACTTC. It specifies CSVEKDRGYEQYF.

This chain connects TRBV20-1 to TRBJ2-7, with 14 bases identical to TRBD2. The CDR3 covers 17 residues. V trimming: 6 bases; J trimming: 1 base; junction bases outside the gene matches: 11. In germline, CDR1 is DFQATT, CDR2 SNEGSKA (reference sequence). The chain's CDR3 is CSAGTSGRLSSSYEQYF. CDR3 coding DNA: TGCAGTGCCGGGACTAGCGGGAGACTTAGCAGTTCCTACGAGCAGTACTTC.

This clonotype came up many times. This rearrangement joins TRBV27 to TRBJ2-1; D is possibly TRBD1 (5 bases). Trimming left V 5 bases short and J 9 bases short, with 20 bases between. The CDR3 has 15 residues. Per the germline V gene, CDR1 is MNHEY and CDR2 is SMNVEV (reference sequence). In nucleotides, the CDR3 is TGTGCCAGCAGTCCTCAGGGATCCGGCGTGGTTGAGCAGTTCTTC. It encodes CASSPQGSGVVEQFF.

A note on this clonotype: This may be a read error: a much more frequent sequence differs by one nucleotide. The rearrangement joins TRBV29-1 to TRBJ2-1; D unclear. The CDR3 has 12 amino acids. Trimming stripped 5 bases from V and 7 bases from J, with 12 bases between. Germline CDR1 reads SQVTM; CDR2 reads ANQGSEA. CDR3 nucleotide sequence: TGCAGCGTTAAATTTTCCGGGAATGAGCAGTTCTTC. It translates to CSVKFSGNEQFF.

The J gene is TRBJ2-3, the V gene TRBV7-2, with 7 bases that match TRBD2. The CDR3 consists of 17 residues. In germline, CDR1 is SGHTA, CDR2 FQGNSA. Germline trimming cut 4 bases from V and 2 bases from J; bases unmatched to any gene: 12. CDR3 region: CASSWPSSGIVTDTQYF. The CDR3 nucleotides are TGTGCCAGCAGCTGGCCATCAAGCGGGATCGTCACAGATACGCAGTATTTT.

In its sample, this clonotype was seen many times. The chain combines TRBV10-3 with TRBJ2-7; D unresolved. Deletions cut 5 bases from V and 5 bases from J, with 10 bases between. CDR3 size: 12 residues. Per the germline V gene, CDR1 is ENHRY and CDR2 is SYGVKD. CDR3 sequence reads: CAISPSFNEQYF. The CDR3 DNA is TGTGCCATCAGTCCAAGCTTCAACGAGCAGTACTTC.

This clonotype appeared a few times. The chain carries TRBV9 and TRBJ2-1; TRBD2 agrees at 11 bases. V dropped 0 bases and J dropped 0; count of bases not matched to a gene: 8. Germline CDR1 is SGDLS and CDR2 is YYNGEE. This CDR3 comprises 19 residues. The CDR3 sequence is CASSVAATSGTHSYNEQFF. CDR3 in DNA: TGTGCCAGCAGCGTAGCTGCGACTAGCGGGACCCACTCCTACAATGAGCAGTTCTTC.

This sequence joins TRBV11-2 and TRBJ2-5, with D possibly matching TRBD2 (5 bases). This CDR3 comprises 11 residues. Trimming removed 5 bases at V and 11 bases at J, with 12 bases between. Germline-derived CDR1 and CDR2 are SGHAT and FQNNGV. CDR3 sequence: CASSLGERQYF. Here the CDR3 DNA reads TGTGCCAGCAGCCTCGGGGAGAGGCAGTACTTC. The whole variable domain, remainder taken from reference TRBV11-2 and TRBJ2-5, is EAGVAQSPRYKIIEKRQSVAFWCNPISGHATLYWYQQILGQGPKLLIQFQNNGVVDDSQLPKDRFSAERLKGVDSTLKIQPAKLEDSAVYLCASSLGERQYFGPGTRLLVL.

This clonotype turned up a few times. The chain couples TRBV27 to TRBJ1-6, with 7 bases identical to TRBD1. The CDR3 runs to 16 residues. The trim removed 8 bases at V and 0 bases at J, leaving 7 bases unmatched. Germline V lookup: CDR1 MNHEY, CDR2 SMNVEV (reference sequence). The CDR3 reads CASGYRGSSYNSPLHF. The CDR3 coding sequence is TGTGCCAGCGGGTACAGGGGAAGCTCCTATAATTCACCCCTCCACTTT.

The chain recombines TRBV20-1 with TRBJ2-1; D is undetermined. This CDR3 region has 11 residues. Germline V gives CDR1 DFQATT, CDR2 SNEGSKA (reference sequence). Deletions cut 8 bases from V and 5 bases from J, with 10 bases between. CDR3 nucleotide sequence: TGCAGTTATTCACATAACAATGAGCAGTTCTTC. It codes for CSYSHNNEQFF.